The clone carrying this TCR beta chain showed up many times. Antigen specificity is unknown. This entry comes from a study of T cells in Graves' hyperthyroidism and ophthalmopathy. Study-wide results and limits: Researchers found most expanded thyroid clonotypes above 0.001 in blood as well.

This CDR3 region has 15 residues. CDR1 and CDR2 from the germline V gene are SGHVS and FQNEAQ. With 5 bases removed from V and 1 base from J, the gap between germline ends came to 13 bases. There were TCR beta CDR3 regions amplified from RNA transcripts. HTBI primers were the set used in a first-round RT-PCR of the TCR CDR3. TCRdb re-analysed the multiplex PCR reads in MiXCR, keeping a single row per CDR3 protein. The data contain about 580,000 distinct CDR3 sequences, 40% to 55% of them singletons. Graves' hyperthyroidism was deemed stable absent ophthalmopathy progression within 18 months. The hyperthyroidism was newly diagnosed and had lasted under 2 months; the patients were aged 18 to 65. Not enrolled were patients with uncontrolled infection, other autoimmune disease, pregnancy or lactation.

The sample comprised peripheral blood or thyroid tissue (not recorded which). The rearrangement links TRBV7-8 to TRBJ2-3; D is possibly TRBD1 or TRBD2 (6 bases each). This TCR was sampled from a woman aged 18-29 years with Graves' hyperthyroidism. In nucleotides, the CDR3 is TGTGCCAGCAGCCTAAACAGGGAGGGCACAGATACGCAGTATTTT. Residues: CASSLNREGTDTQYF.